This T cell receptor beta chain was sequenced during a study of cytomegalovirus exposure and HLA in healthy donors. This CDR3 comprises 12 residues. V shed 6 bases and J shed 4 bases, with 9 bases lying between them. Germline values: CDR1 MDHEN, CDR2 SYDVKM. The PCR used 60 Vbeta and 13 Jbeta primers. This table comes from immunoSEQ multiplex PCR, and its TCRdb copy is limited to in-frame clones, with some not included. The table records about 150,000 clones, about 80% of them present only once. The sequence derives from a man aged 35-49 years in good health and CMV-seropositive. The material sequenced was PBMCs. V usage is TRBV28 and J usage is TRBJ1-2; weak D call: TRBD1 (5 bases). CDR3 sequence: CASRIQGYGYTF. The CDR3 DNA sequence: TGTGCCAGCAGGATCCAGGGCTATGGCTACACCTTC.